A selection of T cell receptor beta chains follows, all from one sample in a study of T cell changes during pregnancy in multiple sclerosis. The table came from immunoSEQ multiplex PCR; TCRdb's copy has only in-frame clones and leaves some out. The sample lists 70,000 to 100,000 clones; 90% to 95% were seen once. Source: peripheral blood, taken in the third trimester of pregnancy. These receptors came from a female donor with multiple sclerosis, enrolled in a pregnancy study. The CDR3 runs from the conserved cysteine through the conserved F or W. The D gene is left open where the match is weak. Rows may omit the clone size; those that give it use once, few, many or a size class.

TRBJ1-4 13 . TRBV6-4 . CASVITGTEKLFF TGTGCCAGCGTAATCACAGGGACCGAAAAACTGTTTTTT
TRBJ1-3 14 once TRBV7-8 . CASSLVGAGNTIYF TGTGCCAGCAGCTTAGTAGGGGCTGGAAACACCATATATTTT
TRBJ2-1 17 . TRBV5-6 TRBD2 CASSLFFAGGSYNEQFF TGTGCCAGCAGCTTGTTCTTCGCGGGAGGGTCCTACAATGAGCAGTTCTTC
TRBJ2-7 14 . TRBV2 TRBD1 CAGKTGTGAYEQYF TGTGCCGGTAAGACCGGGACAGGGGCCTACGAGCAGTACTTC
TRBJ2-6 16 once TRBV5-4 . CASSTGSFSGANVLTF TGTGCCAGCAGCACGGGGTCATTTTCTGGGGCCAACGTCCTGACTTTC
TRBJ2-1 14 . TRBV6-5 . CASSYNAGWYEQFF TGTGCCAGCAGTTACAATGCTGGCTGGTATGAGCAGTTCTTC
TRBJ2-7 15 . TRBV18 TRBD1 CASSRQGDTNYEQYF TGTGCCAGCTCCCGACAGGGTGATACCAACTACGAGCAGTACTTC
TRBJ1-3 15 . TRBV9 . CASSGGGYVGNTIYF TGTGCCAGCAGCGGGGGGGGGTATGTAGGAAACACCATATATTTT
TRBJ2-1 15 . TRBV4-2 TRBD1 CASSQEGTGGNEQFF TGTGCCAGCAGCCAAGAGGGGACAGGGGGCAATGAGCAGTTCTTC
TRBJ2-5 15 . TRBV7-9 . CASRSNRDYQETQYF TGTGCCAGCAGGTCCAACCGGGACTACCAAGAGACCCAGTACTTC
TRBJ1-2 13 . TRBV19 TRBD1 CASSPQGSYGYTF TGTGCCAGTAGTCCACAGGGGAGCTATGGCTACACCTTC
TRBJ2-1 16 . TRBV4-1 TRBD2 CASSLIQVAGGNEQFF TGCGCCAGCAGCCTCATTCAGGTAGCGGGAGGGAATGAGCAGTTCTTC
TRBJ2-7 15 . TRBV7-6 TRBD2 CASSPSSGRSHEQYF TGTGCCAGCAGCCCCTCTAGCGGGAGAAGCCACGAGCAGTACTTC
TRBJ1-1 14 . TRBV7-9 TRBD1 CASSGTGMNTEAFF TGTGCCAGCAGCGGGACAGGCATGAACACTGAAGCTTTCTTT
TRBJ1-2 11 . TRBV29-1 . CSVVQNYGYTF TGCAGCGTTGTACAGAACTATGGCTACACCTTC
TRBJ2-1 17 . TRBV5-6 TRBD1 CASSLYGYRGLYNEQFF TGTGCCAGCAGCTTGTATGGATACAGGGGGCTATACAATGAGCAGTTCTTC
TRBJ2-7 16 . TRBV28 TRBD1 CASSSLTGALPYEQYF TGTGCCAGCAGTTCCCTAACAGGGGCCCTACCCTACGAGCAGTACTTC
TRBJ2-1 13 . TRBV27 . CASSFSSLNEQFF TGTGCCAGCAGTTTCAGTTCTCTCAATGAGCAGTTCTTC
TRBJ2-1 13 . TRBV2 . CASSGQAYNEQFF TGTGCCAGCAGTGGACAGGCGTACAATGAGCAGTTCTTC
TRBJ2-5 12 . TRBV29-1 TRBD1 CSVLQGAETQYF TGCAGCGTTTTACAGGGGGCTGAGACCCAGTACTTC
TRBJ2-5 11 . TRBV20-1 . CSGGQQETQYF TGCAGTGGCGGACAGCAAGAGACCCAGTACTTC
TRBJ1-1 13 once TRBV2 TRBD1 CASSASGGGEAFF TGTGCCAGCAGTGCCTCAGGGGGCGGTGAAGCTTTCTTT
TRBJ2-7 13 . TRBV19 . CASSIADTYEQYF TGTGCCAGTAGTATAGCCGACACCTACGAGCAGTACTTC
TRBJ1-4 13 . TRBV2 . CASMGGANEKLFF TGTGCCAGCATGGGGGGAGCTAATGAAAAACTGTTTTTT
TRBJ2-7 18 . TRBV29-1 TRBD2 CSVEPGAPGLAGAYEQYF TGCAGCGTTGAACCCGGAGCCCCGGGACTAGCGGGAGCCTACGAGCAGTACTTC
TRBJ1-5 16 . TRBV27 TRBD1 CASSGLSGGWNQPQHF TGTGCCAGCAGTGGTTTGTCAGGGGGCTGGAATCAGCCCCAGCATTTT
TRBJ2-3 16 . TRBV7-3 TRBD2 CASSLLRGLAGDTQYF TGTGCCAGCAGCTTATTGAGGGGACTAGCGGGAGATACGCAGTATTTT
TRBJ1-1 13 . TRBV19 TRBD1 CASIRRGLPEAFF TGTGCCAGTATCCGCAGGGGGCTACCCGAAGCTTTCTTT
TRBJ2-3 12 . TRBV7-2 . CASSPSTDTQYF TGTGCCAGCAGCCCGAGCACGGATACGCAGTATTTT
TRBJ2-5 15 . TRBV6-5 . CASSYVLAPQETQYF TGTGCCAGCAGTTACGTACTAGCCCCACAAGAGACCCAGTACTTC
TRBJ2-7 14 . TRBV7-2 . CASSLAGRLSEQYF TGTGCCAGCAGCTTAGCTGGGCGTCTCTCCGAGCAGTACTTC
TRBJ2-1 17 . TRBV29-1 TRBD2 CSVEGGSGRYSYNEQFF TGCAGCGTTGAGGGGGGGAGCGGGAGGTACTCCTACAATGAGCAGTTCTTC
TRBJ1-2 16 . TRBV5-6 . CASSFSGREANYGYTF TGTGCCAGCAGCTTTAGCGGTAGGGAGGCTAACTATGGCTACACCTTC
TRBJ2-7 14 . TRBV5-1 TRBD1 CASSLAQTGREQYF TGCGCCAGCAGCTTGGCCCAGACAGGGCGCGAGCAGTACTTC
TRBJ1-3 13 . TRBV12-2 . CASRDISGNTIYF TGTGCAAGTCGCGACATCTCTGGAAACACCATATATTTT
TRBJ2-7 16 . TRBV6-1 . CASSETAGAQVDEQYF TGTGCCAGCAGTGAAACAGCAGGTGCCCAAGTCGACGAGCAGTACTTC
TRBJ2-1 15 . TRBV6-5 TRBD2 CASSLGGPLYNEQFF TGTGCCAGCAGTTTGGGAGGGCCTCTTTACAATGAGCAGTTCTTC
TRBJ2-7 13 . TRBV6-1 . CASLRGIAYEQYF TGTGCCAGCTTAAGGGGAATAGCCTACGAGCAGTACTTC
TRBJ1-5 17 few TRBV4-2 . CASSQGTGNFAIQPQHF TGTGCCAGCAGCCAAGGAACAGGGAATTTTGCGATTCAGCCCCAGCATTTT
TRBJ2-1 15 . TRBV10-3 TRBD2 CAIRVSSGSYNEQFF TGTGCCATCAGGGTGTCTAGCGGATCCTACAATGAGCAGTTCTTC
TRBJ1-2 16 once TRBV6-5 TRBD1 CASSYTLSGGGYGYTF TGTGCCAGCAGTTACACACTTTCAGGGGGCGGCTATGGCTACACCTTC
TRBJ1-3 15 once TRBV4-2 TRBD1 CASSLGQGAGNTIYF TGTGCCAGCAGCCTTGGACAGGGGGCGGGAAACACCATATATTTT
TRBJ2-7 12 . TRBV6-6 . CASKIDSYEQYF TGTGCCAGCAAGATTGACAGTTACGAGCAGTACTTC